This entry describes one T cell receptor (beta chain). This record belongs to a study of shared clonotypes between healthy human individuals. With V trimmed by 4 bases and J by 6 bases, 7 bases remained unmatched. Germline CDR1 SGDLS, CDR2 YYNGEE. CDR3 size: 14 residues. Nashville, Tennessee was home to all donors, who were Caucasian adults. CD4+ cells were split into CD45RA+ naive and CD45RA-negative memory subsets. The assay was immunoSEQ multiplex PCR, and TCRdb's table has in-frame clones only and misses some. The data contain about 1 million clones, about 74% of them singletons. The receptor was isolated from a man between 18 and 35 years old in good health. The chain carries TRBV9 and TRBJ1-1; 9 bases agree with TRBD1. The sequenced sample consisted of memory CD4+ T cells sorted from blood. Indicated subset: CD45RA-negative fraction. The CDR3 bases are TGTGCCAGCAGCATCCGGGACAGGGACGCTGAAGCTTTCTTT. Translation: CASSIRDRDAEAFF.